One and the same sample provided the 30 T cell receptor beta chains below, sequenced in a study of blood T cells in healthy people across ages. PCR was performed a second time for roughly 7 to 12 cycles using a sample-barcoded 5' primer and a J-beta primer mix. Using its own MiXCR run on the 5' RACE reads, TCRdb lists one record per CDR3 protein. The sample includes some 790,000 distinct CDR3 sequences, around 26% seen only once; the top ten take 15% to 20%. Input material: blood. These receptors were collected from a woman at least 80 years old in good health.

The rearrangement links TRBV5-1 to TRBJ2-6, with TRBD1 as a possible D gene (5 bases). This CDR3 spans 19 amino acids. Germline V gives CDR1 SGHRS, CDR2 YFSETQ. V lost 6 bases, J lost 0 bases, and 22 bases lay in between. The CDR3 sequence is CASTTIFTGIISGANVLTF. The DNA for the CDR3 is TGCGCCAGCACCACTATATTTACAGGCATTATCTCTGGGGCCAACGTCCTGACTTTC.

This chain connects TRBV4-3 to TRBJ2-6; perhaps TRBD1 as D (5 bases). The CDR3 is made up of 15 amino acids. The V end lost 1 base, the J end lost 4 bases, and 8 bases lay between the germline ends. The germline V gene has CDR1 LGHNA and CDR2 YSLEER. The CDR3 DNA reads as TGCGCCAGCAGCCAAGTTGGGGCCGGGGCCAACGTCCTGACTTTC. It specifies CASSQVGAGANVLTF.

This clonotype occurred a few times. This rearrangement joins TRBV6-2 or TRBV6-3 to TRBJ1-5, with D maybe TRBD1 (6 bases). The CDR3 consists of 14 residues. Trimming shortened V by 6 bases and J by 5 bases, and 14 bases separated the two germline ends. Germline lookup yields CDR1 MNHEY and CDR2 SVGEGT. CDR3 DNA: TGTGCCAGCAGCCGAGGGGGGTACGATCAGCCCCAGCATTTT. Translating it yields CASSRGGYDQPQHF.

This clonotype was counted a few times. This sequence joins TRBV18 and TRBJ1-2; the match to TRBD1 covers 7 bases. This CDR3 is 14 amino acids long. Germline loops: CDR1 KGHSH, CDR2 LQKENI. The junction had 5 bases not matched to a gene; V was cut back by 3 bases and J by 4 bases. The CDR3 sequence: CASSPPDRVYGYTF. The CDR3 coding sequence is TGTGCCAGCTCACCTCCCGACAGGGTCTATGGCTACACCTTC.

The rearrangement joins TRBV6-2 or TRBV6-3 to TRBJ2-2, with 7 bases aligning to TRBD1. CDR3 length: 16 residues. In germline, CDR1 is MNHEY, CDR2 SVGEGT. The V and J ends lost 6 bases and 5 bases, in that order; junction bases with no gene match: 12. The CDR3 DNA reads TGTGCCAGCAGGCCGACAGGGCTAAAAGGGACCGGGGAGCTGTTTTTT. It yields the protein CASRPTGLKGTGELFF.

This clonotype was seen at least ten times. The rearrangement links TRBV7-2 to TRBJ2-3; D unclear. V was trimmed by 5 bases and J by 4 bases, leaving 10 bases between them. Germline V CDR1 and CDR2: SGHTA, FQGNSA. The CDR3 has 13 amino acids. CDR3 DNA sequence: TGTGCCAGCAGCGGAAAGTACGCAGATACGCAGTATTTT. It yields the protein CASSGKYADTQYF.

The V call is TRBV20-1, the J call TRBJ1-6; D gene ambiguous. V was shortened by 3 bases and J by 10 bases, with 13 bases between the two germline ends. From germline, CDR1 is DFQATT and CDR2 SNEGSKA (reference sequence). The CDR3 is made up of 13 amino acids. CDR3 residues: CSASRQEDSPLHF. In nucleotides, the CDR3 is TGCAGTGCTAGTCGCCAAGAGGACTCACCCCTCCACTTT.

This clonotype has only a few counts. The rearrangement links TRBV2 to TRBJ2-5, with 7 bases fitting TRBD1. The DNA end lines up better with TRBJ2-4; the J call may be wrong. The germline V gene has CDR1 SNHLY and CDR2 FYNNEI. CDR3 length equals 13 residues. The CDR3 region is CASGRDRADIQYF. Written as DNA, the CDR3 is TGTGCCAGCGGAAGAGACAGGGCGGACATTCAGTACTTC.

With regard to this clonotype: The junction departs from germline at one end; a sequencing error may be responsible. This chain connects TRBV5-8 to TRBJ2-5, with TRBD1 matching over 7 bases. CDR1 is SGHTS and CDR2 is YDEGEE in the germline V gene. The CDR3 has 16 amino acids. Here the CDR3 reads CACSLRQGRSQETQYF. The CDR3 region has the DNA TGTGCCTGCAGCCTAAGACAGGGAAGGTCCCAAGAGACCCAGTACTTC.

This clonotype was seen at least ten times. The chain recombines TRBV7-6 with TRBJ2-6; D not resolved. V was clipped by 4 bases and J by 0 bases, with 13 bases between them. The germline gives CDR1 SGHVS, CDR2 FNYEAQ. The CDR3 is 17 amino acids. The chain's CDR3 is CASSSQLRTSGANVLTF. The CDR3 bases are TGTGCCAGCAGCTCACAGCTCAGAACCTCTGGGGCCAACGTCCTGACTTTC.

The chain couples TRBV24-1 to TRBJ2-7; 16 positions match TRBD2. The CDR3 totals 17 residues. CDR1 and CDR2 from the germline V gene are KGHDR and SFDVKD. V lost 4 bases, J lost 7 bases, and 9 bases stayed unmatched. CDR3 bases: TGTGCCACCAGTGACTCACCGGGACTAGCGGGGGGGACGGAGCAGTACTTC. Its translation: CATSDSPGLAGGTEQYF.

There are a few counts of this clonotype. This may be a read error, as it is one base from a much larger clone. The rearrangement joins TRBV5-1 to TRBJ2-5; a weak D match, TRBD2 (6 bases). Germline V gene sequence: CDR1 SGHRS, CDR2 YFSETQ. The CDR3 consists of 15 residues. The CDR3 reads CTSSPTYAGRETQYF. The CDR3, as DNA: TGCACCAGCAGCCCTACTTACGCGGGGCGGGAGACCCAGTACTTC.

The chain links TRBV20-1 to TRBJ1-5; maybe TRBD1 (6 bases). Trimming removed 0 bases at V and 5 bases at J, with 14 bases between. Germline CDR1 and CDR2: DFQATT and SNEGSKA (reference sequence). The CDR3 has 15 residues. CDR3 DNA: TGCAGTGCTAGAGATGAAGGGGGATTACATCAGCCCCAGCATTTT. It yields the protein CSARDEGGLHQPQHF.

This clonotype showed up many times. The chain carries TRBV20-1 and TRBJ2-5; TRBD2 agrees at 11 bases. The trim removed 0 bases at V and 5 bases at J, leaving 5 bases unmatched. The CDR3 runs to 15 residues. Germline assignment: CDR1 DFQATT and CDR2 SNEGSKA (reference sequence). This chain's CDR3 is CSARDLAGGLETQYF. The CDR3 coding sequence is TGCAGTGCTAGAGATTTAGCGGGGGGGCTGGAGACCCAGTACTTC.

This clonotype was counted many times. V gene TRBV28 combines with J gene TRBJ1-2; TRBD1 matches 11 bases. CDR3 length: 15 residues. V dropped 4 bases and J dropped 3; count of bases not matched to a gene: 4. The V gene's germline CDR1 is MDHEN and CDR2 SYDVKM. CDR3 DNA sequence: TGTGCCAGCAGTTCTCCGGGACAGGGGGACTATGGCTACACCTTC. The encoded protein is CASSSPGQGDYGYTF.

This clonotype was detected ten times or more. J is TRBJ2-5 and V is TRBV6-5; D perhaps matches TRBD2 (5 bases). The CDR3 sequence is 14 residues long. Trimming removed 6 bases at V and 6 bases at J, with 17 bases between. Germline V gene data show CDR1 as MNHEY and CDR2 as SVGAGI. The CDR3 loop reads CASSQYGDPKTQYF. CDR3 in DNA: TGTGCCAGCAGCCAGTACGGGGATCCGAAGACCCAGTACTTC.

With regard to this clonotype: The junction departs from the called germline gene at one end, perhaps through a read error. The genes are TRBV4-1 and TRBJ2-7, with TRBD2 matching over 8 bases. This CDR3 has 15 amino acids. Germline lookup yields CDR1 MGHRA and CDR2 YSYEKL. This CDR3 reads CASSQATGGPYEQYF. DNA of the CDR3: TGTGCCAGCAGCCAAGCCACGGGGGGGCCCTACGAGCAGTACTTC.

The sample holds many counts of this clonotype. The chain has TRBV12-3 or TRBV12-4 and TRBJ2-7, with 10 nucleotides matching TRBD1. V shed 5 bases and J 4 bases; nucleotides not matched to a gene: 11. The CDR3 runs 16 residues. The CDR3 reads CASSKGWGTGDYEQYF. The CDR3 DNA sequence: TGTGCCAGCAGTAAGGGGTGGGGGACAGGGGATTACGAGCAGTACTTC.

This clonotype was seen at least ten times. The chain joins TRBV6-6 to TRBJ2-1; D is perhaps TRBD1 (5 bases). This CDR3 contains 12 residues. Germline CDR1 is MNHNY and CDR2 is SVGAGI (reference sequence). V lost 2 bases to trimming and J lost 13 bases, with 12 bases between them. CDR3 nucleotides: TGTGCCAGCAGTTACGGGGCAGGGCAACAGTTCTTC. Amino acids: CASSYGAGQQFF.

This clonotype was recorded many times. The V gene is TRBV11-2, the J gene TRBJ2-7; 9 nucleotides line up with TRBD1. The CDR3 contains 15 residues. J was trimmed by 6 bases and V by 1 base; bases with no gene match: 7. The germline CDR1 and CDR2 sequences are SGHAT and FQNNGV. In DNA, the CDR3 is TGTGCCAGCAGCTTAGGGGGGACAGGGAATGTCGAGCAGTACTTC. This sequence encodes CASSLGGTGNVEQYF.

The chain combines TRBV18 with TRBJ2-3; D might be TRBD1 (5 bases). The length of the CDR3 is 13 residues. Per germline, CDR1 KGHSH and CDR2 LQKENI. V was trimmed by 6 bases and J by 4 bases, leaving 11 bases between them. Here the CDR3 reads CASSRQTADTQYF. CDR3 nucleotides: TGTGCCAGCTCGCGACAGACCGCAGATACGCAGTATTTT.

This clonotype was counted many times. The rearrangement uses TRBV4-2 and TRBJ2-6; D is uncertain. The CDR3 sequence is 16 residues long. V gave up 0 bases and J gave up 0 bases, with 6 bases separating them. Germline CDR1 is LGHNA and CDR2 is YNFKEQ. For the CDR3, the DNA is TGTGCCAGCAGCCAAGAACAGTCCTCTGGGGCCAACGTCCTGACTTTC. Translation gives CASSQEQSSGANVLTF.

This clonotype was detected ten times or more. The chain carries TRBV7-2 and TRBJ2-7, with D tentatively TRBD2 (5 bases). V was clipped by 5 bases and J by 0 bases, with 14 bases between them. Germline CDR1 and CDR2: SGHTA and FQGNSA. The CDR3 consists of 15 residues. The CDR3 region has the DNA TGTGCCAGCAGCACGTGGACTGCGAGCTCCTACGAGCAGTACTTC. Protein sequence: CASSTWTASSYEQYF.

This rearrangement joins TRBV4-1 to TRBJ1-1; tentatively, D is TRBD1 (6 bases). The CDR3 spans 15 residues. Looked up from germline, CDR1 is MGHRA and CDR2 is YSYEKL. V lost 2 bases and J lost 4, with 14 bases in between. CDR3 region: CASSQNRQGSTEAFF. The CDR3 DNA is TGCGCCAGCAGCCAAAATCGGCAGGGGAGCACTGAAGCTTTCTTT.

The chain couples TRBV4-1 to TRBJ2-3, with a possible D match to TRBD1 (6 bases). The V and J ends lost 0 bases and 2 bases respectively, with 9 bases between them. Germline assignment: CDR1 MGHRA and CDR2 YSYEKL. CDR3 length equals 15 residues. The CDR3 DNA reads as TGCGCCAGCAGCCAAGACAGGGGAACCACAGATACGCAGTATTTT. Amino acid sequence: CASSQDRGTTDTQYF.

The rearrangement uses TRBV12-3 or TRBV12-4 and TRBJ1-2; a weak D match, TRBD1 (6 bases). The CDR3 runs to 15 residues. Trimming removed 5 bases from V and 8 bases from J, with 21 bases in between. Written as DNA, the CDR3 is TGTGCCAGCAGTCGGGGGGCGGGCGCGGACGACGGCTACACCTTC. Protein: CASSRGAGADDGYTF.

This clonotype came up a few times. The chain carries TRBV18 and TRBJ1-6; D gene ambiguous. Germline assignment: CDR1 KGHSH and CDR2 LQKENI. The CDR3 has 16 residues. Trimming took off 1 base at V and 10 bases at J, with 17 bases between the two ends. The CDR3 loop is CASSPRTGGSVSPLHF. CDR3 DNA: TGTGCCAGCTCACCACGAACGGGAGGGTCTGTCTCACCCCTCCACTTT.

The V gene is TRBV5-8, the J gene TRBJ1-5; D is undetermined. CDR3 size: 16 residues. In germline, CDR1 is SGHTS, CDR2 YDEGEE. Trimming removed 3 bases from V and 4 bases from J, with 17 bases in between. The CDR3 DNA is TGTGCCAGCAGCTCAGCTCGGGTAGCTGGGAATCAGCCCCAGCATTTT. It translates to CASSSARVAGNQPQHF.

The chain links TRBV6-2 or TRBV6-3 to TRBJ2-1; D possibly matches TRBD1 or TRBD2 (9 bases each). Between the trimmed V and J ends, which lost 1 base and 9 bases, there was a span of 34 bases. The CDR3 has 21 amino acids. The germline V gene has CDR1 MNHEY and CDR2 SVGEGT. The CDR3, as DNA: TGTGCCAGCAGTTACTTGCTGGGACAGGGAGTTGGGACTAGCAATAGTGGTGAGCAGTTCTTC. It specifies CASSYLLGQGVGTSNSGEQFF.

This clonotype was counted ten times or more. V and J are TRBV10-2 and TRBJ2-1; 7 bases fit TRBD2. Germline CDR1 and CDR2: WSHSY and SAAADI. J was trimmed by 6 bases and V by 8 bases; bases with no gene match: 4. The CDR3 is made up of 12 amino acids. The CDR3 protein is CASRASGNEQFF. The DNA of the CDR3 is TGCGCCAGCCGGGCTAGCGGCAATGAGCAGTTCTTC.